Listed below are T cell receptor beta chains from one sample, sequenced in a study of blood T cell repertoires in COVID-19. Measured with immunoSEQ multiplex PCR; TCRdb has only the in-frame clones, and not every one. The sample lists 68,000 or so clones; about 82% were seen once. The specimen sequenced was peripheral blood. These receptors came from a man between 50 and 59 years old with acute or convalescent COVID-19. Each CDR3 is given with its conserved first and last residue. Each record gives: J gene, V gene, CDR3 protein.

TRBJ1-5,TRBV7-9,CASSSHKGGGIGNQPQHF
TRBJ1-2,TRBV5-1,CASSPGGAKYGYTF
TRBJ2-1,TRBV6-2/TRBV6-3,CASSARGGIGYNEQFF
TRBJ2-2,TRBV3-1/TRBV3-2,CATTGLVGELFF
TRBJ2-5,TRBV5-1,CASGTTWETQYF
TRBJ1-4,TRBV11-2,CASSPGTGGKLTNEKLFF
TRBJ2-5,TRBV5-1,CASGEGSGQETQYF
TRBJ2-2,TRBV30,CAWPGGSTGELFF
TRBJ1-4,TRBV5-1,CASAPQATNEKLFF
TRBJ2-5,TRBV24-1,CATSEASQETQYF
TRBJ2-7,TRBV6-5,CASSKLRQGYEQYF
TRBJ1-4,TRBV5-1,CASSPDRGNEKLFF
TRBJ2-3,TRBV2,CASSEALPGDTDTQYF
TRBJ2-1,TRBV5-1,CASSLGGQGPYNEQFF
TRBJ2-3,TRBV6-5,CASSDPWTEQYF
TRBJ1-3,TRBV27,CASSFARGNTIYF
TRBJ1-3,TRBV9,CASSVAGASGNTIYF
TRBJ1-2,TRBV2,CASSESGGNYGYTF
TRBJ2-1,TRBV20-1,CSASSQAKSHNEQFF
TRBJ1-2,TRBV6-5,CASSKPGQGAHTF
TRBJ2-4,TRBV7-8,CASAKTPSGLAVPTLAKNIQYF
TRBJ2-3,TRBV6-5,CASSPLRTTTDTQYF
TRBJ2-5,TRBV3-1/TRBV3-2,CASSQVTSGQETQYF
TRBJ2-2,TRBV7-6,CASSPTRLLTGELFF
TRBJ1-4,TRBV12-3/TRBV12-4,CASRGAVGEKLFF